This is a list of T cell receptor beta chains from one sample in a study of blood T cell repertoires in COVID-19. Assay used: immunoSEQ multiplex PCR; TCRdb lists only in-frame clones, some missing. Here the sample spans 300,000 or so clones, 80% to 90% being singletons. Sequenced sample: peripheral blood. These receptors were collected from a woman aged 40 to 55 with acute or convalescent COVID-19. The CDR3 runs from the conserved cysteine through the conserved F or W. Each record gives: J gene, clone size, V gene, D gene, CDR3 DNA, CDR3 protein. The D gene is left open where the match is weak. The listing skips clone size in some rows; elsewhere it reads once, few, many or a size class.

TRBJ2-3,NA,TRBV9,NA,TGTGCCAGCAGCCCCCAGGGAGGAGGGGGCACAGATACGCAGTATTTT,CASSPQGGGGTDTQYF
TRBJ1-5,NA,TRBV7-2,NA,TGTGCCAGCAGCTTAGATGGCAGGTTCCAGCCCCAGCATTTT,CASSLDGRFQPQHF
TRBJ1-2,once,TRBV11-2,TRBD1,TGTGCCAGCAGCCGGACCTCGGGACAGGGTGAAAGTAACTATGGCTACACCTTC,CASSRTSGQGESNYGYTF
TRBJ2-1,NA,TRBV6-5,TRBD2,TGTGCCAGCAGCTCACTAGCGGGGGACTACAATGAGCAGTTCTTC,CASSSLAGDYNEQFF
TRBJ2-5,NA,TRBV1,NA,TGCACCAGCAGCCGGCGGACTAGCGGGGGGTGTTTTCAAGAGACCCAGTACTTC,CTSSRRTSGGCFQETQYF
TRBJ1-5,few,TRBV6-2/TRBV6-3,NA,TGTGCCAGCAGCCCACCCCGAGCAGGGCGGAATCAGCCCCAGCATTTT,CASSPPRAGRNQPQHF
TRBJ2-3,NA,TRBV3-1/TRBV3-2,TRBD2,TGTGCCAGCAGGGCTAGCGGGGGTATAGATACGCAGTATTTT,CASRASGGIDTQYF
TRBJ1-2,few,TRBV6-5,TRBD1,TGTGCCAGCAATACAGGGGGCGGCTATGGCTACACCTTC,CASNTGGGYGYTF
TRBJ2-2,NA,TRBV7-2,TRBD2,TGTGCCAGCAGCTCCCGAGAGCGGGGGGCCCTAGGCGGGGAGCTGTTTTTT,CASSSRERGALGGELFF
TRBJ1-1,NA,TRBV29-1,TRBD1,TGCAGCGTCGGGGACAGGGCTGGCACTGAAGCTTTCTTT,CSVGDRAGTEAFF
TRBJ1-2,NA,TRBV5-1,NA,TGCGCCAGCAGCCCGGGACACCTCTATGGCTACACCTTC,CASSPGHLYGYTF
TRBJ1-6,NA,TRBV30,NA,TGTGCCTGGAGTGGGGCCCCCCCAGGGGATCGTAATTCACCCCTCCACTTT,CAWSGAPPGDRNSPLHF
TRBJ1-4,few,TRBV3-1/TRBV3-2,NA,TGTGCCAGCAGCCTAGGGGTTGGCAATGAAAAACTGTTTTTT,CASSLGVGNEKLFF
TRBJ2-2,NA,TRBV19,TRBD2,TGTGCCAGTAGTAGTGGACTAGCGGGGCCCGGGGAGCTGTTTTTT,CASSSGLAGPGELFF
TRBJ1-6,NA,TRBV9,NA,TGTGCCAGCAGCGACCCAATTCAGGCAGAACCGAATTCACCCCTCCACTTT,CASSDPIQAEPNSPLHF
TRBJ1-1,once,TRBV7-9,TRBD1,TGTGCCAGCAGCCCTCTTGGAGGGACAGGACGGACTGAAGCTTTCTTT,CASSPLGGTGRTEAFF
TRBJ2-5,NA,TRBV30,TRBD2,TGTGCCTGGAGTGTAACCAGCGCGGGGGGGCCTTTAAAGACCCAGTACTTC,CAWSVTSAGGPLKTQYF
TRBJ1-4,once,TRBV29-1,NA,TGCAGCGTTGAAGGCGGCAGCGAAAAACTGTTTTTT,CSVEGGSEKLFF
TRBJ2-4,NA,TRBV5-6,TRBD1,TGTGCCAGCAGCTGGTGGGGACAGGGGGCAACCAAAAACATTCAGTACTTC,CASSWWGQGATKNIQYF
TRBJ1-1,NA,TRBV6-1,NA,TGTGCCAGCAGTGAATACGCGGGCGCGTGGGACACTGAAGCTTTCTTT,CASSEYAGAWDTEAFF
TRBJ2-3,NA,TRBV10-1,NA,TGCGCCAGCAGTGAATCCGTGCGGGGCTACACAGATACGCAGTATTTT,CASSESVRGYTDTQYF
TRBJ1-4,NA,TRBV19,NA,TGTGCCAGTAGCCCACGGGCAACTAATGAAAAACTGTTTTTT,CASSPRATNEKLFF
TRBJ1-5,once,TRBV30,NA,TGTGCTTCCGGAGGAGGCAATCAGCCCCAGCATTTT,CASGGGNQPQHF
TRBJ1-2,NA,TRBV4-1,TRBD1,TGCGCCAGCAGCCACGGACAGGGAGATGGCTACACCTTC,CASSHGQGDGYTF
TRBJ2-5,NA,TRBV5-1,NA,TGCGCCAGCAGCTGGGGGGGGGCCGAAGAGACCCAGTACTTC,CASSWGGAEETQYF
TRBJ2-3,NA,TRBV24-1,NA,TGTGCCACCAGTGATTGGGGTGGCGGGGGCCGCAGAGATACGCAGTATTTT,CATSDWGGGGRRDTQYF
TRBJ2-2,NA,TRBV9,TRBD2,TGTGCCAGCAGCGCAGGACTAGCGGGGGTAAGGAACACCGGGGAGCTGTTTTTT,CASSAGLAGVRNTGELFF
TRBJ1-4,once,TRBV6-5,NA,TGTGCCAGCAGTTACGCGGGGTCGGATAATGAAAAACTGTTTTTT,CASSYAGSDNEKLFF
TRBJ2-3,NA,TRBV10-3,TRBD1,TGTGCCATCAGCACAGGGGGTACGCAGTATTTT,CAISTGGTQYF
TRBJ2-2,NA,TRBV14,NA,TGTGCCAGCAGCCAAGATGACGGGAGAGCGGACACCGGGGAGCTGTTTTTT,CASSQDDGRADTGELFF
TRBJ1-4,once,TRBV6-6,NA,TGTGCCAGCAGTTTCGAGTCGGGTGCAGCTAATGAAAAACTGTTTTTT,CASSFESGAANEKLFF
TRBJ1-1,NA,TRBV19,TRBD1,TGTGCCAGTACCCAGGGGGCAGGGCTGAACACTGAAGCTTTCTTT,CASTQGAGLNTEAFF
TRBJ2-3,NA,TRBV27,TRBD2,TGTGCCAGCAGTTCCCTTAGACTAGCGGGGGACCCCACAGATACGCAGTATTTT,CASSSLRLAGDPTDTQYF
TRBJ2-3,NA,TRBV11-2,NA,TGTGCCAGCAGCTTAGGGCAGGCCGATACGCAGTATTTT,CASSLGQADTQYF
TRBJ1-6,NA,TRBV27,NA,TGTGCCAGCAGTTTTGGACTGTATAATTCACCCCTCCACTTT,CASSFGLYNSPLHF
TRBJ2-1,NA,TRBV5-4,TRBD2,TGTGCCAGCAGCTTGGATCTAGCGGGGCCCCATATCTTC,CASSLDLAGPHIF
TRBJ1-6,NA,TRBV30,NA,TGTGCCTGGAGAAAAAAACGGGGGGACTACTATAATTCACCCCTCCACTTT,CAWRKKRGDYYNSPLHF
TRBJ2-3,NA,TRBV5-4,TRBD2,TGTGCCAGCAGCTTGGGACTAGCGGCGCGGGATACGCAGTATTTT,CASSLGLAARDTQYF
TRBJ1-2,NA,TRBV12-3/TRBV12-4,NA,TGTGCGGCAGGTTCTAACTATGGCTACACCTTC,CAAGSNYGYTF
TRBJ1-1,NA,TRBV6-6,TRBD1,TGTGCCAGCAGTGCCAACAGGGGAAACACTGAAGCTTTCTTT,CASSANRGNTEAFF
TRBJ1-2,NA,TRBV14,NA,TGTGCCAGCAGCCAAGCGGGAAATGGCTACACCTTC,CASSQAGNGYTF
TRBJ1-3,NA,TRBV7-6,NA,TGTGCCAGCAGCGCCGGACAACCCGCTGGAAACACCATATATTTT,CASSAGQPAGNTIYF